This T cell receptor beta chain was recorded in a study of blood T cell repertoires in COVID-19. The overall study: Italy, Spain and the United States were the sources of the convalescent and acute COVID-19 samples. The cDNA or gDNA used as material had been derived from T cells, B-cell-depleted T cells, or PBMCs.

Authors' processing steps: The authors estimated nucleated cell counts from reference gene primer amplification. TCRdb's copy holds only in-frame clones and misses some; the assay was immunoSEQ multiplex PCR. The V and J calls and clone size are taken from that table; D and trimming were inferred from the DNA. The sample lists about 60,000 clones, roughly 90% occurring once. The clonotype comes from a human donor with acute or convalescent COVID-19. The donor label of this sample is uncertain. Sequencing was performed on peripheral blood.

CDR3: CASSLGRGLGTQYF. DNA of the CDR3: TGTGCCAGCAGCTTGGGGAGGGGGCTGGGGACCCAGTACTTC. The V call is TRBV5-4, the J call TRBJ2-5; tentatively, D is TRBD1 (7 bases). Per the germline V gene, CDR1 is SGHNT and CDR2 is YYREEE (reference sequence). Trimming shortened V by 0 bases and J by 7 bases, and 13 bases separated the two germline ends. CDR3 length: 14 residues.